Each of the 3 T cell receptor beta chains below was sequenced from the same sample in a study of naive and memory T cell subsets. The study's findings and limits: Naive repertoires, especially CD8, held a few larger clonotypes, possibly memory cells re-expressing CD45RA.

Antigens for these TCRs are unknown. Two oligonucleotides, mixed equimolar, formed the beta constant-region primer covering TRBC1 and TRBC2. Nested alpha and beta constant-region primers with the SP2 primer drove four PCR rounds on ligated cDNA. From the UMI-ligation and nested PCR reads, TCRdb called clonotypes with MiXCR, one entry per CDR3 protein. Of roughly 100,000 distinct CDR3 sequences in the sample, 11% were seen once. Material for sequencing was naive CD4+ T cells from blood. Receptor source: a human donor in good health.

At least ten counts were recorded for this clonotype. This chain connects TRBV12-3 or TRBV12-4 to TRBJ2-2; no clear D gene. CDR3 size: 13 residues. The V gene lost 10 bases and the J gene lost 5 bases, with 14 bases spanning the gap. The CDR3 DNA reads as TGTGCCAATCAACTCGTCGGAACCGGGGAGCTGTTTTTT. Residues: CANQLVGTGELFF.

This clonotype was recorded a few times. The chain carries TRBV9 and TRBJ2-1; TRBD2 aligns across 10 bases. V lost 0 bases to trimming and J lost 8 bases; unmatched junction nucleotides: 14. Germline CDR1 is SGDLS and CDR2 is YYNGEE. The CDR3 spans 18 residues. CDR3 DNA sequence: TGTGCCAGCAGCGTAGGGCCAGGGTGGCTAGCGGGAGCTTATGAGCAGTTCTTC. As protein: CASSVGPGWLAGAYEQFF.

This clonotype was recorded a few times. The chain employs TRBV6-2 or TRBV6-3 and TRBJ2-2; TRBD1 aligns across 9 bases. Germline CDR1 and CDR2: MNHEY and SVGEGT. V shed 2 bases and J 4 bases; nucleotides not matched to a gene: 11. The CDR3 sequence is 18 residues long. CDR3 sequence: CASSYGTGRRVATGELFF. CDR3 nucleotide sequence: TGTGCCAGCAGTTACGGGACAGGGCGGCGGGTAGCCACCGGGGAGCTGTTTTTT.